Listed here are 8 T cell receptor beta chains from one sample, sequenced in a study of T cells in Graves' hyperthyroidism and ophthalmopathy. Regions amplified from RNA transcripts were the TCR beta CDR3 regions. An initial round of RT-PCR targeting the TCR CDR3 relied on the HTBI primer set. From the multiplex PCR reads, TCRdb called clonotypes with MiXCR, one entry per CDR3 protein. The data show hundreds of thousands of distinct CDR3 sequences, less than 15% seen once. The sample consisted of blood. The receptors here all came from a woman aged 18-29 years with Graves' hyperthyroidism.

The sample holds many counts of this clonotype. The V and J genes are TRBV28 and TRBJ2-3, with 7 bases aligning to TRBD2. The CDR3 extends over 15 amino acids. Germline V CDR1 and CDR2: MDHEN, SYDVKM. The trim removed 2 bases at V and 0 bases at J, leaving 2 bases unmatched. The CDR3 coding sequence is TGTGCCAGCAGTTTACCTAGCGGAAGCACAGATACGCAGTATTTT. Translated, it gives CASSLPSGSTDTQYF.

The V gene is TRBV4-3, the J gene TRBJ2-7; 9 nucleotides line up with TRBD2. There are 14 residues in the CDR3. The germline V gene encodes CDR1 LGHNA and CDR2 YSLEER. V lost 6 bases to trimming and J lost 4 bases; unmatched junction nucleotides: 7. Written as DNA, the CDR3 is TGCGCCAGCAGTAGGCGGGAGGGCCCTTACGAGCAGTACTTC. Its translation: CASSRREGPYEQYF.

The rearrangement uses TRBV12-3 or TRBV12-4 and TRBJ2-3; 9 nucleotides align to TRBD2. Trimming at V came to 7 bases and at J to 2 bases, leaving 10 bases not matched to a gene. There are 16 residues in the CDR3. CDR3 coding DNA: TGTGCCAGCATTTTTAGGCCTAGCGGGACCACAGATACGCAGTATTTT. Translation gives CASIFRPSGTTDTQYF.

In this sample, this clonotype turned up many times. The rearrangement links TRBV30 to TRBJ2-3; D remains ambiguous. Trimming left V 8 bases short and J 4 bases short, with 13 bases between. The CDR3 runs to 12 residues. Looked up from germline, CDR1 is GTSNPN and CDR2 is SVGIG (reference sequence). CDR3 sequence reads: CARSGLADTQYF. In DNA, the CDR3 is TGTGCCCGAAGTGGGTTGGCAGATACGCAGTATTTT.

Only a few counts were recorded for this clonotype. Sequence at one end of the junction differs from germline and may be a read error. This chain connects TRBV12-3 or TRBV12-4 to TRBJ2-4; perhaps D is TRBD1 or TRBD2 (5 bases each). The CDR3 length is 15 residues. Here the CDR3 reads CASSLRSGTKNSQYF. DNA for the CDR3: TGTGCCAGCAGTTTAAGATCAGGGACCAAAAACAGTCAGTACTTC.

This clonotype was picked up many times. This chain links TRBV29-1 with TRBJ1-2; D unresolved. The CDR3 totals 15 residues. The germline gives CDR1 SQVTM, CDR2 ANQGSEA. The V gene lost 6 bases and the J gene lost 4 bases, with 21 bases spanning the gap. CDR3 residues: CSVTWIRSRGYGYTF. The CDR3 DNA reads TGCAGCGTGACGTGGATCAGGTCCCGGGGCTATGGCTACACCTTC.

This clonotype came up many times. This chain uses TRBV3-1 with TRBJ1-3, with D uncertain. V gave up 1 base and J gave up 0 bases, with 10 bases separating them. The CDR3 has 16 amino acids. Germline CDR1 LGHDT, CDR2 YNNKEL (reference sequence). In DNA form, the CDR3 reads TGTGCCAGCAGCCAAGGGGTGGTTGTCTCTGGAAACACCATATATTTT. This codes for CASSQGVVVSGNTIYF.

This rearrangement joins TRBV19 to TRBJ2-5; perhaps TRBD1 as D (6 bases). V lost 5 bases and J lost 1, with 14 bases in between. The CDR3 runs 15 residues. CDR1 LNHDA and CDR2 SQIVND come from the germline V gene (reference sequence). The CDR3 nucleotides read TGTGCCAGTAGTCCCGTGGGACATATCCAAGAGACCCAGTACTTC. Protein: CASSPVGHIQETQYF.